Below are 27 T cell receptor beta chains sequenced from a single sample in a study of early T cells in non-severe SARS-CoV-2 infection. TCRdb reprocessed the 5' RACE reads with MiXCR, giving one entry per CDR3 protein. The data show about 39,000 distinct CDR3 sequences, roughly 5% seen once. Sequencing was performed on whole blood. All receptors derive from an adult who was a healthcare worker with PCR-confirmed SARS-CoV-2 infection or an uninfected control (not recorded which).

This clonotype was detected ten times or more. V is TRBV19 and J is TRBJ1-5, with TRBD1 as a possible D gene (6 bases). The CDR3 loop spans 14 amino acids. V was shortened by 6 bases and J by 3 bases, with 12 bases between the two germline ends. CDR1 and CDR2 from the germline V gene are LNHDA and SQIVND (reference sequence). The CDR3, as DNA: TGTGCCAGTAGCCTTGACAGGTTCAATCAGCCCCAGCATTTT. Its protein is CASSLDRFNQPQHF.

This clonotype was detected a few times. The CDR3 DNA sequence: TGCAGCGTTTACCACGACCCCCAGAGATCAGATACGCAGTATTTT. Amino acids: CSVYHDPQRSDTQYF. V and J are TRBV29-1 and TRBJ2-3; D is unclear. Germline V gives CDR1 SQVTM, CDR2 ANQGSEA. The ends were cut back, 5 bases at V and 4 bases at J, with 19 bases in the middle. The CDR3 length is 15 residues.

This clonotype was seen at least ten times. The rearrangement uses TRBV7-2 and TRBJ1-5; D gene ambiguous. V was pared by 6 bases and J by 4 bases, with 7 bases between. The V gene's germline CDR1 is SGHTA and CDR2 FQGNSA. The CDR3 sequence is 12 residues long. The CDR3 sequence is CASSTNNQPQHF. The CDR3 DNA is TGTGCCAGCAGTACTAATAATCAGCCCCAGCATTTT.

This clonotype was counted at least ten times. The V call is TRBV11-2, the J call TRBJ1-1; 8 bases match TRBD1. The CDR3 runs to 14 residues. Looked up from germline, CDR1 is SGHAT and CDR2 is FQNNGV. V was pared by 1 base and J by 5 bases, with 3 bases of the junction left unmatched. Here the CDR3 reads CASSLAQGGTEAFF. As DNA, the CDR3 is TGTGCCAGCAGCTTAGCACAGGGGGGGACTGAAGCTTTCTTT.

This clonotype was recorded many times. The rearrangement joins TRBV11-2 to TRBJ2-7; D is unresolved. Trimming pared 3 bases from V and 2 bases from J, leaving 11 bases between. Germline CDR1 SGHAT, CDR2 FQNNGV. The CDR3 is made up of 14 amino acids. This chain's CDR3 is CASSFPTGTYEQYF. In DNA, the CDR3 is TGTGCCAGCAGCTTCCCGACGGGCACCTACGAGCAGTACTTC.

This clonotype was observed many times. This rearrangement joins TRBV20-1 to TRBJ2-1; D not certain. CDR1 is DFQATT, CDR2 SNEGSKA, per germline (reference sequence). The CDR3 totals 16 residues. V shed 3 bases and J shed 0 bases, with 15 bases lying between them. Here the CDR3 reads CSASFPKRISYNEQFF. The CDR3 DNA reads TGCAGTGCTAGTTTCCCGAAGCGAATCTCCTACAATGAGCAGTTCTTC.

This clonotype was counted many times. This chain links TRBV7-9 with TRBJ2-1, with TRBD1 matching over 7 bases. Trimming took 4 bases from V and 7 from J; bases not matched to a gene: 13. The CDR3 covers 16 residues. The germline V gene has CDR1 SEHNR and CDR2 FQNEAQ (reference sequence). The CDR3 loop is CASSSGRRQGWNEQFF. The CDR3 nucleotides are TGTGCCAGCAGCTCCGGACGCCGACAGGGATGGAATGAGCAGTTCTTC. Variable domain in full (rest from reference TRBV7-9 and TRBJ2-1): DTGVSQNPRHKITKRGQNVTFRCDPISEHNRLYWYRQTLGQGPEFLTYFQNEAQLEKSRLLSDRFSAERPKGSFSTLEIQRTEQGDSAMYLCASSSGRRQGWNEQFFGPGTRLTVL.

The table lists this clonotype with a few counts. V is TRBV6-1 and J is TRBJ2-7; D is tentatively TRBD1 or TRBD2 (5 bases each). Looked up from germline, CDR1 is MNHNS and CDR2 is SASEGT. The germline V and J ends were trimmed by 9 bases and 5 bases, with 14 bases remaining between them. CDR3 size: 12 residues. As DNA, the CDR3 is TGTGCCAGGATACGAAAGGGACACGAGCAGTACTTC. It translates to CARIRKGHEQYF.

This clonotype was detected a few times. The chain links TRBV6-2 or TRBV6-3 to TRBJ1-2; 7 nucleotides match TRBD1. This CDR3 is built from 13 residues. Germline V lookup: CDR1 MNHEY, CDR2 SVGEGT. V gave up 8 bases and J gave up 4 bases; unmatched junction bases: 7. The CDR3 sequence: CASQRQGAYGYTF. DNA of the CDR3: TGTGCCAGCCAAAGACAGGGAGCCTATGGCTACACCTTC.

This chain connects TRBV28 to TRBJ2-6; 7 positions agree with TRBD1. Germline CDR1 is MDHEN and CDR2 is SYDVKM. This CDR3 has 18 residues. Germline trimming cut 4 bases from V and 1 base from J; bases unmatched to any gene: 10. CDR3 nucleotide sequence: TGTGCCAGCAGTTCAGAAGGACAGGCAAGTTCTGGGGCCAACGTCCTGACTTTC. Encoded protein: CASSSEGQASSGANVLTF.

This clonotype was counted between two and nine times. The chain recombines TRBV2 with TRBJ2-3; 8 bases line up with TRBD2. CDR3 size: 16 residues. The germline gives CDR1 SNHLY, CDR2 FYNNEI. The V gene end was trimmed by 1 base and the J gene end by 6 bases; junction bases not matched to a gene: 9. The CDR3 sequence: CASSEGEGAGADTQYF. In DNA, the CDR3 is TGTGCCAGCAGTGAAGGTGAAGGAGCGGGAGCGGATACGCAGTATTTT.

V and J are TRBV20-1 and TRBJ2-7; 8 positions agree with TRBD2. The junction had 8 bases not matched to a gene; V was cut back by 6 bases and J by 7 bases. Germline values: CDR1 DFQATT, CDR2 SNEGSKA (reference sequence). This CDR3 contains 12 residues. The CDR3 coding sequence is TGCAGTGCCCGAGGACTAGCCCGTGAGCAGTACTTC. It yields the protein CSARGLAREQYF.

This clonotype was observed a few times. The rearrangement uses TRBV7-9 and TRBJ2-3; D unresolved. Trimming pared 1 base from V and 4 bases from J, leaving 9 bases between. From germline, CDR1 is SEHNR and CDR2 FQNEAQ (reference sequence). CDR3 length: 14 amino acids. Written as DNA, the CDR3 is TGTGCCAGCAGCTTAGAGTCGTCCTCAGATACGCAGTATTTT. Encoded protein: CASSLESSSDTQYF.

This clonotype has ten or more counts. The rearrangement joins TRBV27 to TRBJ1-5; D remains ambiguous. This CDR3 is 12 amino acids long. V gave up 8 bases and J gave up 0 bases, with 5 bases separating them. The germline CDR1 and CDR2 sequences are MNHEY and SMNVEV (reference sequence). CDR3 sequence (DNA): TGTGCCAGCGCCTTTAGCAATCAGCCCCAGCATTTT. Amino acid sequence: CASAFSNQPQHF.

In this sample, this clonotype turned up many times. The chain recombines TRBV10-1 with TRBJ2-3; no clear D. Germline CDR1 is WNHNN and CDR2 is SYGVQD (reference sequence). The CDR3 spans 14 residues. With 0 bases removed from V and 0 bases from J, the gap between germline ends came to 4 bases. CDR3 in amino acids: CASSESDSTDTQYF. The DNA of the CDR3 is TGCGCCAGCAGTGAGTCCGATAGCACAGATACGCAGTATTTT.

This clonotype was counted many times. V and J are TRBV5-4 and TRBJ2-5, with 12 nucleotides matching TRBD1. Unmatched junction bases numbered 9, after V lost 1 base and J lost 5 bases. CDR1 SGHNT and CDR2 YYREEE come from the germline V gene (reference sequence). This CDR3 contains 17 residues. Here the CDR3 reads CASSLTRDRGLGETQYF. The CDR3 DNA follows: TGTGCCAGCAGCTTGACCCGGGACAGGGGGCTGGGGGAGACCCAGTACTTC.

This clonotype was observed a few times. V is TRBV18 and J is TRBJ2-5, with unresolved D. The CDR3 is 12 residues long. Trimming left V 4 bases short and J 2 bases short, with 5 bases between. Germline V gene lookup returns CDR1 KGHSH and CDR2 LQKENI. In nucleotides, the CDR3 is TGTGCCAGCTCACTCATGCAAGAGACCCAGTACTTC. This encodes CASSLMQETQYF.

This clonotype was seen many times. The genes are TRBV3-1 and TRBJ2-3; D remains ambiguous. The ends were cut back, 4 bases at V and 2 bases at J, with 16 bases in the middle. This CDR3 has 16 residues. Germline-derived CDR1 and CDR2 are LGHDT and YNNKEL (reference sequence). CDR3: CASSPYQKFATDTQYF. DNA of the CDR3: TGTGCCAGCAGCCCGTATCAGAAGTTTGCCACAGATACGCAGTATTTT.

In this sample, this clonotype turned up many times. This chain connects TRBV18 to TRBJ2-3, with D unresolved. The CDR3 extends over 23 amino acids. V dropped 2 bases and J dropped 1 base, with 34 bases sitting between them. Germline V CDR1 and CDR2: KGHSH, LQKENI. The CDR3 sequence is CASSPFDFLFQRMARGGTDTQYF. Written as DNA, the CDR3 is TGTGCCAGCTCACCATTTGATTTCTTGTTTCAACGGATGGCGCGTGGAGGCACAGATACGCAGTATTTT.

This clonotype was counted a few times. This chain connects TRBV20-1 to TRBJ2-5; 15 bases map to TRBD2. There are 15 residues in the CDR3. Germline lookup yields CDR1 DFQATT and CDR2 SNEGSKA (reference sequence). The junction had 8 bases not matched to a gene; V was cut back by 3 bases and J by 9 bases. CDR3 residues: CSASGLAGGTMAQYF. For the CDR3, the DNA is TGCAGTGCTAGCGGACTAGCGGGAGGGACCATGGCCCAGTACTTC.

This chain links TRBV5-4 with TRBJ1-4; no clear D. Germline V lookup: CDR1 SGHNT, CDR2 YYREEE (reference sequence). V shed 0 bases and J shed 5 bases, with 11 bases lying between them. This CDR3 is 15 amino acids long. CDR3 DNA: TGTGCCAGCAGCTTGGATGGCCGTGCAAATGAAAAACTGTTTTTT. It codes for CASSLDGRANEKLFF. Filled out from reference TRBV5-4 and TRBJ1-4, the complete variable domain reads ETGVTQSPTHLIKTRGQQVTLRCSSQSGHNTVSWYQQALGQGPQFIFQYYREEENGRGNFPPRFSGLQFPNYSSELNVNALELDDSALYLCASSLDGRANEKLFFGSGTQLSVL.

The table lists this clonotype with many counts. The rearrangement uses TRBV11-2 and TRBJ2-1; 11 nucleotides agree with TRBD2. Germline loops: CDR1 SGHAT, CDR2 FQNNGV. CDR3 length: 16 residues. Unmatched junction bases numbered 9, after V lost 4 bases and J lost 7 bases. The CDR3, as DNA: TGTGCCAGCAGCTCCTTAGCGGGGGGGCGCGGGAATGAGCAGTTCTTC. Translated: CASSSLAGGRGNEQFF.

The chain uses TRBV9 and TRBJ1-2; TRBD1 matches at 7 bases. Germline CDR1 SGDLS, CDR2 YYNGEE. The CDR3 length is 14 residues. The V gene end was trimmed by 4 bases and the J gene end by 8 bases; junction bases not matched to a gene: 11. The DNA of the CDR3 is TGTGCCAGCAGCAATGGACAGGTGGGCTCGGGCTACACCTTC. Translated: CASSNGQVGSGYTF.

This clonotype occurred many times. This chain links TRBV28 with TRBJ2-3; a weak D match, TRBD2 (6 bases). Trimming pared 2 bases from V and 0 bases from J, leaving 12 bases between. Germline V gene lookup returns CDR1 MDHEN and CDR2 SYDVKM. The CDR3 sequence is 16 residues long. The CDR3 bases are TGTGCCAGCAGTTTAGGGAGGCGCTACAGCACAGATACGCAGTATTTT. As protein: CASSLGRRYSTDTQYF.

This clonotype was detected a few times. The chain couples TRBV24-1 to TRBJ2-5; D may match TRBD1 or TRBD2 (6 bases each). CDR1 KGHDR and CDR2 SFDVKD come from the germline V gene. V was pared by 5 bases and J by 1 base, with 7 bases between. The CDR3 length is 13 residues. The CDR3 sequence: CATSGGAQETQYF. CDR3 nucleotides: TGTGCCACCAGTGGGGGGGCCCAAGAGACCCAGTACTTC.

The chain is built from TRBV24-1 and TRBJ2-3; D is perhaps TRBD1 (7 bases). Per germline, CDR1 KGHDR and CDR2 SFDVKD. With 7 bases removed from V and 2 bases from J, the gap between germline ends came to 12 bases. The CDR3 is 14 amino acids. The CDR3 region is CATRAGGNTDTQYF. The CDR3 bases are TGTGCCACCAGGGCAGGGGGGAACACAGATACGCAGTATTTT.

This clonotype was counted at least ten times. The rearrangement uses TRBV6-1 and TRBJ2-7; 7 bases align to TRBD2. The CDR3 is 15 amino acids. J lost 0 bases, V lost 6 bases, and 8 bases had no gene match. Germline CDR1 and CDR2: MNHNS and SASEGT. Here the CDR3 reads CASRSGTTRSYEQYF. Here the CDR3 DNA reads TGTGCCAGCAGGTCCGGGACTACCCGCTCCTACGAGCAGTACTTC.